The T cell receptor beta chain under discussion was sequenced for a study of early T cells in non-severe SARS-CoV-2 infection. Points from the study as a whole: The VDJdb matching leaned toward anti-spike CD8 responses and overlooked private and CD4 specificities.

Germline assignment: CDR1 ENHRY and CDR2 SYGVKD. The CDR3 covers 13 residues. V shed 7 bases, J shed 5 bases, and the junction held 5 bases outside the gene matches. Unique molecular identifier tags were affixed to discrete cDNA molecules. TCRdb redid the calling of the 5' RACE reads with MiXCR, one entry per CDR3 protein. The table shows roughly 65,000 distinct CDR3 sequences, with 11% occurring only once. This clonotype was seen only a few times. What it binds is not known. The chain joins TRBV10-3 to TRBJ2-1, with 7 bases identical to TRBD2. The source of this sequence is an adult who was a healthcare worker with PCR-confirmed SARS-CoV-2 infection or an uninfected control (not recorded which). The sequencing sample was made of whole blood. The CDR3 DNA sequence: TGTGCCATCATGCGGGGGTACAACAATGAGCAGTTCTTC. As protein: CAIMRGYNNEQFF.